A selection of T cell receptor beta chains follows, all from one sample in a study of shared clonotypes between healthy human individuals. The table came from immunoSEQ multiplex PCR; TCRdb's copy has only in-frame clones and leaves some out. The sample carries over 400,000 clones, roughly 95% recorded once. Sequenced input: naive CD4+ T cells sorted from blood. The source of these receptors is a woman between 25 and 40 years old in good health. CDR3s include the opening cysteine and the closing phenylalanine or tryptophan. A D gene is named only where the DNA matches it firmly. The size of a clone is reported for some rows only, either as once, few or many, or as a class for expanded clones.

CDR3aa: CASSIAVGSYNEQFF; CDR3nt: TGTGCCAGTAGTATAGCCGTTGGTTCCTACAATGAGCAGTTCTTC; d_gene: .; v_gene: TRBV19; abundance: .; j_gene: TRBJ2-1
CDR3aa: CASSTRAETQYF; CDR3nt: TGTGCCAGCTCCACCAGGGCAGAGACCCAGTACTTC; d_gene: .; v_gene: TRBV18; abundance: .; j_gene: TRBJ2-5
CDR3aa: CASSQPDGTSPYNEQFF; CDR3nt: TGCGCCAGCAGTCAACCTGACGGGACTAGCCCCTACAATGAGCAGTTCTTC; d_gene: TRBD2; v_gene: TRBV23-1; abundance: .; j_gene: TRBJ2-1
CDR3aa: CASIPTGTSASYEQYF; CDR3nt: TGTGCCAGCATCCCAACCGGGACTAGCGCCTCCTACGAGCAGTACTTC; d_gene: TRBD2; v_gene: TRBV7-3; abundance: once; j_gene: TRBJ2-7
CDR3aa: CASSLDGGREQFF; CDR3nt: TGTGCCAGCAGCTTAGATGGGGGCAGGGAGCAGTTCTTC; d_gene: .; v_gene: TRBV7-9; abundance: .; j_gene: TRBJ2-1
CDR3aa: CASSSGQSFYGYTF; CDR3nt: TGTGCCAGCAGCTCGGGACAGTCCTTCTATGGCTACACCTTC; d_gene: TRBD1; v_gene: TRBV5-4; abundance: .; j_gene: TRBJ1-2
CDR3aa: CASSPPLAGNYEQYF; CDR3nt: TGCGCCAGCAGCCCCCCCCTGGCGGGGAACTACGAGCAGTACTTC; d_gene: .; v_gene: TRBV5-1; abundance: once; j_gene: TRBJ2-7
CDR3aa: CASSSGTGEGEQYF; CDR3nt: TGTGCCAGCAGTTCCGGGACAGGGGAGGGGGAGCAGTACTTC; d_gene: TRBD1; v_gene: TRBV5-4; abundance: once; j_gene: TRBJ2-7
CDR3aa: CASSQDPRSSAYEQYF; CDR3nt: TGTGCCAGCAGCCAAGATCCCCGGAGTAGTGCCTACGAGCAGTACTTC; d_gene: .; v_gene: TRBV4-2; abundance: .; j_gene: TRBJ2-7
CDR3aa: CASIPATGDPQTQYF; CDR3nt: TGTGCCAGCATCCCGGCGACAGGGGATCCTCAGACCCAGTACTTC; d_gene: TRBD1; v_gene: TRBV28; abundance: .; j_gene: TRBJ2-5
CDR3aa: CASSLALVLTF; CDR3nt: TGTGCCAGCAGCTTAGCCCTGGTCCTGACTTTC; d_gene: .; v_gene: TRBV7-9; abundance: .; j_gene: TRBJ2-6
CDR3aa: CASSPLLGTSYNEQFF; CDR3nt: TGCGCCAGCAGCCCCCTCTTGGGGACCTCCTACAATGAGCAGTTCTTC; d_gene: .; v_gene: TRBV5-1; abundance: .; j_gene: TRBJ2-1
CDR3aa: CASSESGLPNWAGYTF; CDR3nt: TGTGCCAGCAGTGAAAGTGGACTCCCCAACTGGGCTGGCTACACCTTC; d_gene: .; v_gene: TRBV2; abundance: .; j_gene: TRBJ1-2
CDR3aa: CASSARRAGNPNEQFF; CDR3nt: TGTGCCAGCAGCGCCCGTCGAGCGGGGAACCCCAATGAGCAGTTCTTC; d_gene: TRBD2; v_gene: TRBV7-8; abundance: .; j_gene: TRBJ2-1
CDR3aa: CASSPPGQSYEQYF; CDR3nt: TGTGCCAGCTCACCACCGGGACAGAGCTACGAGCAGTACTTC; d_gene: TRBD1; v_gene: TRBV18; abundance: .; j_gene: TRBJ2-7
CDR3aa: CASSLEAYEQYF; CDR3nt: TGTGCCAGCAGCTTAGAGGCCTACGAGCAGTACTTC; d_gene: .; v_gene: TRBV7-2; abundance: .; j_gene: TRBJ2-7
CDR3aa: CSVSSGGSSYNEQFF; CDR3nt: TGCAGCGTTTCCTCTGGCGGGAGTTCGTACAATGAGCAGTTCTTC; d_gene: TRBD2; v_gene: TRBV29-1; abundance: .; j_gene: TRBJ2-1
CDR3aa: CASSRRTGGENGYTF; CDR3nt: TGCGCCAGCAGCAGGAGGACAGGGGGCGAAAATGGCTACACCTTC; d_gene: TRBD1; v_gene: TRBV5-1; abundance: .; j_gene: TRBJ1-2
CDR3aa: CASSPTAGNTGELFF; CDR3nt: TGCGCCAGCAGTCCTACCGCCGGTAACACCGGGGAGCTGTTTTTT; d_gene: .; v_gene: TRBV5-1; abundance: .; j_gene: TRBJ2-2
CDR3aa: CASSTPLAGDLEQYF; CDR3nt: TGTGCCAGCAGTACCCCACTAGCGGGGGACCTCGAGCAGTACTTC; d_gene: TRBD2; v_gene: TRBV27; abundance: .; j_gene: TRBJ2-7
CDR3aa: CASRLAGGPQNEQFF; CDR3nt: TGCGCCAGCAGACTAGCGGGAGGGCCGCAGAATGAGCAGTTCTTC; d_gene: TRBD2; v_gene: TRBV10-2; abundance: .; j_gene: TRBJ2-1
CDR3aa: CASSIGGSNQPQHF; CDR3nt: TGTGCCAGTAGTATAGGAGGTAGCAATCAGCCCCAGCATTTT; d_gene: .; v_gene: TRBV19; abundance: .; j_gene: TRBJ1-5
CDR3aa: CASSLLDGNRETQYF; CDR3nt: TGCGCCAGCAGCTTGTTGGACGGTAATAGGGAGACCCAGTACTTC; d_gene: .; v_gene: TRBV5-1; abundance: .; j_gene: TRBJ2-5
CDR3aa: CASSTGTASNNYGYTF; CDR3nt: TGTGCCAGCAGCACGGGGACAGCCTCCAATAACTATGGCTACACCTTC; d_gene: TRBD1; v_gene: TRBV5-5; abundance: .; j_gene: TRBJ1-2
CDR3aa: CASSSDRHYNEQFF; CDR3nt: TGCGCCAGCAGCTCGGACAGGCACTACAATGAGCAGTTCTTC; d_gene: TRBD1; v_gene: TRBV5-1; abundance: .; j_gene: TRBJ2-1
CDR3aa: CASSLAAAPRRGEDTQYF; CDR3nt: TGTGCCAGCAGCTTAGCCGCCGCACCAAGGAGAGGTGAAGATACGCAGTATTTT; d_gene: .; v_gene: TRBV7-9; abundance: .; j_gene: TRBJ2-3
CDR3aa: CASRMTRGRGNTIYF; CDR3nt: TGTGCCAGCAGGATGACAAGGGGTCGTGGAAACACCATATATTTT; d_gene: .; v_gene: TRBV27; abundance: .; j_gene: TRBJ1-3
CDR3aa: CASRWTSGRGALGEQYF; CDR3nt: TGTGCCAGCAGGTGGACTAGCGGGAGGGGGGCTTTGGGAGAGCAGTACTTC; d_gene: TRBD2; v_gene: TRBV7-8; abundance: .; j_gene: TRBJ2-7
CDR3aa: CASRPSYDEQFF; CDR3nt: TGTGCCAGCAGACCTAGCTACGATGAGCAGTTCTTC; d_gene: .; v_gene: TRBV7-9; abundance: .; j_gene: TRBJ2-1
CDR3aa: CASSVQGNNEQFF; CDR3nt: TGTGCCAGCAGCGTACAGGGAAACAATGAGCAGTTCTTC; d_gene: .; v_gene: TRBV7-8; abundance: once; j_gene: TRBJ2-1
CDR3aa: CASSEARGLGQYF; CDR3nt: TGCGCCAGCAGTGAGGCGAGGGGGCTGGGGCAGTATTTT; d_gene: TRBD1; v_gene: TRBV10-1; abundance: .; j_gene: TRBJ2-3
CDR3aa: CASSRTSGTYEQYF; CDR3nt: TGTGCCAGCAGTCGGACTAGCGGCACCTACGAGCAGTACTTC; d_gene: TRBD2; v_gene: TRBV28; abundance: few; j_gene: TRBJ2-7
CDR3aa: CASSPGGPYEQYF; CDR3nt: TGTGCCAGCAGTCCTGGGGGCCCCTACGAGCAGTACTTC; d_gene: .; v_gene: TRBV14; abundance: .; j_gene: TRBJ2-7
CDR3aa: CASSLATPRVPNTEAFF; CDR3nt: TGCGCCAGCAGCTTGGCGACCCCCCGGGTTCCGAACACTGAAGCTTTCTTT; d_gene: .; v_gene: TRBV5-1; abundance: .; j_gene: TRBJ1-1
CDR3aa: CASSFSGERTDTQYF; CDR3nt: TGCGCCAGCAGCTTTAGCGGAGAGCGCACAGATACGCAGTATTTT; d_gene: .; v_gene: TRBV5-1; abundance: .; j_gene: TRBJ2-3
CDR3aa: CASSFLGDRVSEQYF; CDR3nt: TGCGCCAGCAGCTTTCTCGGGGACAGGGTCTCCGAGCAGTACTTC; d_gene: TRBD1; v_gene: TRBV5-1; abundance: once; j_gene: TRBJ2-7
CDR3aa: CSVVTHREENTEAFF; CDR3nt: TGCAGCGTCGTGACTCACAGGGAGGAGAACACTGAAGCTTTCTTT; d_gene: .; v_gene: TRBV29-1; abundance: .; j_gene: TRBJ1-1
CDR3aa: CASSKCPSGRFSLKCSYEQYF; CDR3nt: TGTGCCAGCAGCAAATGTCCTAGCGGGAGGTTTTCTCTTAAATGCTCCTACGAGCAGTACTTC; d_gene: .; v_gene: TRBV21-1; abundance: .; j_gene: TRBJ2-7
CDR3aa: CASSERSSSYNEQFF; CDR3nt: TGTGCCAGCAGCGAACGGTCAAGCTCCTACAATGAGCAGTTCTTC; d_gene: .; v_gene: TRBV9; abundance: .; j_gene: TRBJ2-1
CDR3aa: CATSRDLGDIQYF; CDR3nt: TGTGCCACCAGCAGAGACTTGGGGGACATTCAGTACTTC; d_gene: .; v_gene: TRBV15; abundance: .; j_gene: TRBJ2-4
CDR3aa: CASSFRWQETQYF; CDR3nt: TGTGCCAGCAGCTTTCGGTGGCAAGAGACCCAGTACTTC; d_gene: .; v_gene: TRBV28; abundance: .; j_gene: TRBJ2-5
CDR3aa: CASSYWAGDSYEQYF; CDR3nt: TGTGCCAGCAGTTACTGGGCAGGGGACTCTTACGAGCAGTACTTC; d_gene: .; v_gene: TRBV6-6; abundance: .; j_gene: TRBJ2-7
CDR3aa: CARRLAGGNEQFF; CDR3nt: TGTGCCAGGCGACTAGCGGGAGGGAATGAGCAGTTCTTC; d_gene: TRBD2; v_gene: TRBV2; abundance: .; j_gene: TRBJ2-1
CDR3aa: CASSFQGAGETQYF; CDR3nt: TGTGCCAGCAGTTTCCAGGGGGCCGGCGAGACCCAGTACTTC; d_gene: TRBD1; v_gene: TRBV7-6; abundance: .; j_gene: TRBJ2-5
CDR3aa: CASSLAAGNRYNEQFF; CDR3nt: TGTGCCAGCAGCTTAGCAGCGGGTAACCGTTACAATGAGCAGTTCTTC; d_gene: .; v_gene: TRBV11-3; abundance: .; j_gene: TRBJ2-1
CDR3aa: CASTPRPGTGIFYEQYF; CDR3nt: TGTGCCAGCACTCCTCGCCCGGGGACAGGGATCTTCTACGAGCAGTACTTC; d_gene: TRBD1; v_gene: TRBV28; abundance: .; j_gene: TRBJ2-7
CDR3aa: CASSSIEGELFF; CDR3nt: TGTGCCAGCTCATCCATTGAGGGGGAGCTGTTTTTT; d_gene: .; v_gene: TRBV18; abundance: .; j_gene: TRBJ2-2
CDR3aa: CASHKDFPGTDTQYF; CDR3nt: TGTGCCAGCCACAAGGACTTCCCTGGCACAGATACGCAGTATTTT; d_gene: .; v_gene: TRBV6-5; abundance: .; j_gene: TRBJ2-3
CDR3aa: CASSEAAPGQGKNIQYF; CDR3nt: TGTGCCAGCAGTGAAGCAGCTCCGGGACAGGGAAAAAACATTCAGTACTTC; d_gene: TRBD1; v_gene: TRBV2; abundance: .; j_gene: TRBJ2-4
CDR3aa: CASSQDLGNSPLHF; CDR3nt: TGTGCCAGCAGCCAAGATCTGGGGAATTCACCCCTCCACTTT; d_gene: .; v_gene: TRBV4-2; abundance: once; j_gene: TRBJ1-6